These 21 T cell receptor beta chains share one sample of origin, sequenced in a study of blood T cell repertoires in COVID-19. The assay was immunoSEQ multiplex PCR, and TCRdb's table has in-frame clones only and misses some. In the table there are 40,000 to 50,000 clones, 70% to 90% of which are singletons. Sequencing input: peripheral blood. The source is a human donor in a cohort sampled during active COVID-19. The donor label of this sample is uncertain.

This sequence joins TRBV27 and TRBJ2-1, with D possibly TRBD1 on 5 matching bases. V was clipped by 5 bases and J by 8 bases, with 22 bases between them. This CDR3 is built from 16 residues. Per germline, CDR1 MNHEY and CDR2 SMNVEV (reference sequence). The CDR3 region has the DNA TGTGCCAGCAGTCCTACCGCCCCCAGGGAACTCTATGAGCAGTTCTTC. This gives the protein CASSPTAPRELYEQFF.

CDR3 DNA: TGTGCCAGCAAACAGTTCGCGTATGAAAAACTGTTTTTT. Its translation is CASKQFAYEKLFF. V usage is TRBV19 and J usage is TRBJ1-4; the D is unclear. Germline loops: CDR1 LNHDA, CDR2 SQIVND (reference sequence). This CDR3 has 13 amino acids. The V end was cut by 9 bases, the J end by 6 bases, with 14 bases between.

This clone appeared a few times. The chain uses TRBV15 and TRBJ2-4, with D perhaps matching TRBD1 (5 bases). Between the trimmed V and J ends, which lost 5 bases and 1 base, there was a span of 15 bases. The CDR3 extends over 16 amino acids. CDR1 and CDR2 (germline): LNHNV, YYDKDF (reference sequence). CDR3 DNA: TGTGCCACCAGCTCACAGGACCTTGGCGCCAAAAACATTCAGTACTTC. Encoded protein: CATSSQDLGAKNIQYF.

There are a few counts of this clone. The chain has TRBV5-6 and TRBJ1-2, with 9 bases matching TRBD1. Germline V gives CDR1 SGHDT, CDR2 YYEEEE. The CDR3 has 13 amino acids. V lost 6 bases to trimming and J lost 5 bases; unmatched junction nucleotides: 5. For the CDR3, the DNA is TGTGCCAGCACTATGGGACAGGGTTATGGCTACACCTTC. Translation: CASTMGQGYGYTF.

The rearrangement joins TRBV2 to TRBJ1-6; 7 positions match TRBD1. The CDR3 has 15 amino acids. Germline CDR1 SNHLY, CDR2 FYNNEI. V was pared by 0 bases and J by 11 bases, with 7 bases of the junction left unmatched. This CDR3 reads CASSEAQGGRAPLHF. CDR3 DNA sequence: TGTGCCAGCAGTGAAGCGCAGGGGGGTCGGGCACCCCTCCACTTT.

The rearrangement joins TRBV5-1 to TRBJ2-2; the match to TRBD1 covers 11 bases. Germline assignment: CDR1 SGHRS and CDR2 YFSETQ. After removal of 0 bases from V and 4 bases from J, the junction contained 5 bases not matched to a gene. The CDR3 length is 17 residues. Here the CDR3 DNA reads TGCGCCAGCAGCTTGGCCCCGGGGACAGGGGGCACCGGGGAGCTGTTTTTT. It specifies CASSLAPGTGGTGELFF.

V and J are TRBV4-3 and TRBJ2-3; 9 positions agree with TRBD2. The CDR3 spans 18 residues. With V trimmed by 0 bases and J by 2 bases, 9 bases remained unmatched. CDR1 is LGHNA and CDR2 is YSLEER in the germline V gene. CDR3 DNA sequence: TGCGCCAGCAGCCAAGACACCAATAGCGGGGGAAACACAGATACGCAGTATTTT. The encoded protein is CASSQDTNSGGNTDTQYF.

The chain links TRBV28 to TRBJ1-1, with unresolved D. Per germline, CDR1 MDHEN and CDR2 SYDVKM. Trimming left V 4 bases short and J 6 bases short, with 6 bases between. The CDR3 loop spans 11 amino acids. CDR3 sequence: CASSYLAEAFF. The CDR3 DNA reads TGTGCCAGCAGTTATCTCGCTGAAGCTTTCTTT.

The chain links TRBV4-3 to TRBJ2-5; D call uncertain. This CDR3 spans 14 amino acids. Germline CDR1 is LGHNA and CDR2 is YSLEER. Trimming took 0 bases from V and 7 from J, leaving 12 bases between them. CDR3 amino acids: CASSQDYRPGTQYF. The CDR3 DNA reads as TGCGCCAGCAGCCAAGATTACAGACCCGGGACCCAGTACTTC.

The chain has TRBV7-3 and TRBJ2-1; D call uncertain. The CDR3 contains 13 residues. V lost 5 bases to trimming and J lost 10 bases, with 15 bases between them. Germline V gene lookup returns CDR1 SGHTA and CDR2 FQGTGA. The CDR3 nucleotides read TGTGCCAGCAGCGCCTCCTACCGTTCAGAGCAGTTCTTC. The encoded protein is CASSASYRSEQFF.

DNA of the CDR3: TGTGCCAGCAGTGGCAGGGGAACGGGTGGCAATCAGCCCCAGCATTTT. Its translation is CASSGRGTGGNQPQHF. V gene TRBV28 combines with J gene TRBJ1-5, with a tentative D call TRBD1 (6 bases). The CDR3 length is 16 residues. V lost 5 bases and J 2 bases, leaving 16 bases between the germline ends. CDR1 and CDR2 (germline): MDHEN, SYDVKM. Using reference TRBV28 and TRBJ1-5 for the parts outside the CDR3, the full variable domain is DVKVTQSSRYLVKRTGEKVFLECVQDMDHENMFWYRQDPGLGLRLIYFSYDVKMKEKGDIPEGYSVSREKKERFSLILESASTNQTSMYLCASSGRGTGGNQPQHFGDGTRLSIL.

This rearrangement joins TRBV19 to TRBJ2-1, with a tentative D call TRBD2 (6 bases). Germline CDR1 reads LNHDA; CDR2 reads SQIVND (reference sequence). The CDR3 sequence is 14 residues long. V lost 3 bases, J lost 9 bases, and 15 bases lay in between. Written as DNA, the CDR3 is TGTGCCAGTAGTATGAGGGCGGGGTTGAGTGAGCAGTTCTTC. As protein: CASSMRAGLSEQFF.

The chain links TRBV11-2 to TRBJ2-1; 14 bases line up with TRBD2. V dropped 1 base and J dropped 4; count of bases not matched to a gene: 3. This CDR3 spans 17 amino acids. Germline V gene lookup returns CDR1 SGHAT and CDR2 FQNNGV. In DNA form, the CDR3 reads TGTGCCAGCAGCTTAGCCGGACTAGCGGGGGGATACAATGAGCAGTTCTTC. Its translation is CASSLAGLAGGYNEQFF.

The chain is built from TRBV3-1 (or the pseudogene TRBV3-2) and TRBJ2-7; D remains ambiguous. Germline CDR1 reads LGHDT; CDR2 reads YNNKEL (reference sequence). Deletions cut 1 base from V and 9 bases from J, with 13 bases between. The CDR3 is 13 residues long. In nucleotides, the CDR3 is TGTGCCAGCAGCCAAGCAGACTCTTCCGGGCAGTACTTC. Its translation: CASSQADSSGQYF.

This chain links TRBV30 with TRBJ1-2, with TRBD1 matching 8 bases. Germline CDR1 reads GTSNPN; CDR2 reads SVGIG (reference sequence). Trimming took 8 bases from V and 10 from J; bases not matched to a gene: 12. The CDR3 spans 12 residues. The CDR3 nucleotides are TGTGCCCAAGGGAGGCGGCAGGGGGCCTACACCTTC. Its translation: CAQGRRQGAYTF. Looking up the rest from reference TRBV30 and TRBJ1-2 gives the full variable domain: SQTIHQWPATLVQPVGSPLSLECTVEGTSNPNLYWYRQAAGRGLQLLFYSVGIGQISSEVPQNLSASRPQDRQFILSSKKLLLSDSGFYLCAQGRRQGAYTFGSGTRLTVV.

The J gene is TRBJ2-7, the V gene TRBV6-5, with D possibly being TRBD2 (6 bases). CDR3 size: 15 residues. CDR1 is MNHEY and CDR2 is SVGAGI in the germline V gene. V lost 0 bases, J lost 3 bases, and 12 bases lay in between. CDR3 DNA sequence: TGTGCCAGCAGTTACTCATTTCGGGGGATCTACGAGCAGTACTTC. Its translation is CASSYSFRGIYEQYF.

The genes are TRBV5-1 and TRBJ1-1; a weak D match, TRBD1 (5 bases). The length of the CDR3 is 14 residues. Trimming left V 9 bases short and J 3 bases short, with 18 bases between. Germline loops: CDR1 SGHRS, CDR2 YFSETQ. The CDR3 loop is CATARARGDTEAFF. The CDR3 region has the DNA TGCGCCACCGCCCGGGCACGGGGGGACACTGAAGCTTTCTTT.

This chain connects TRBV4-1 to TRBJ2-2, with TRBD1 matching 8 bases. The CDR3 contains 15 residues. Germline CDR1 reads MGHRA; CDR2 reads YSYEKL. Trimming removed 7 bases from V and 5 bases from J; junction bases left unmatched: 9. The CDR3 spells CASKTQGDGTGELFF. DNA for the CDR3: TGCGCCAGCAAGACACAGGGGGACGGGACCGGGGAGCTGTTTTTT.

The V call is TRBV14, the J call TRBJ2-3; the D is unclear. The germline gives CDR1 SGHDN, CDR2 FVKESK. Deletions cut 1 base from V and 5 bases from J, with 7 bases between. The CDR3 runs to 13 residues. The CDR3 sequence: CASSQVLRDTQYF. Written as DNA, the CDR3 is TGTGCCAGCAGCCAAGTTTTGAGAGATACGCAGTATTTT.

The CDR3 nucleotides read TGTGCCAGCAGCTTGGGGGGGGAACCTAACTATGGCTACACCTTC. It specifies CASSLGGEPNYGYTF. The chain uses TRBV5-4 and TRBJ1-2; D is perhaps TRBD1 (5 bases). The V gene's germline CDR1 is SGHNT and CDR2 YYREEE (reference sequence). Trimming stripped 0 bases from V and 0 bases from J, with 9 bases between. CDR3 length: 15 amino acids.

This clone was counted a single time. The genes are TRBV12-3 or TRBV12-4 and TRBJ2-5; D is unresolved. This CDR3 comprises 11 residues. The ends were cut back, 3 bases at V and 5 bases at J, with 4 bases in the middle. The CDR3 region has the DNA TGTGCCAGCAGTTTTTCGGAGACCCAGTACTTC. Amino acid sequence: CASSFSETQYF.